This T cell receptor (beta chain) was profiled in a study of cytomegalovirus exposure and HLA in healthy donors. Germline CDR1 reads KGHSH; CDR2 reads LQKENI. The V end lost 2 bases, the J end lost 1 base, and 5 bases lay between the germline ends. The CDR3 contains 13 residues. PCR amplification relied on 60 Vbeta primers (plus 13 Jbeta primers). Only in-frame clones appear in the TCRdb table, and some are missing; sequencing was by immunoSEQ multiplex PCR. The sample consists of about 120,000 clones, over 65% of them appearing once. The source of this sequence is a woman aged 25 to 39 in good health and CMV-seropositive. The rearrangement joins TRBV18 to TRBJ1-1; unclear D gene. The specimen was PBMCs. As DNA, the CDR3 is TGTGCCAGCTCACCAGGCAAGAACACTGAAGCTTTCTTT. Encoded protein: CASSPGKNTEAFF.